This TCR beta chain derives from a study of blood T cell repertoires in COVID-19. Study-wide context: Whether acute or convalescent, the COVID-19 samples came from the United States, Italy and Spain. Sources were T cells, B-cell-depleted T cells, or PBMCs; the material itself was cDNA or gDNA.

Authors' analysis steps: Nucleated cell counts were estimated from reference gene primer amplification. Clones were read by immunoSEQ multiplex PCR, and TCRdb kept only the in-frame ones, dropping some. V and J calls and clone size follow that table, whereas D and trimming were derived from the DNA. The repertoire holds roughly 100,000 clones, with around nine tenths as singletons. The CDR3 length is 14 residues. Per the germline V gene, CDR1 is WNHNN and CDR2 is SYGVQD (reference sequence). The ends lost 6 bases at V and 12 bases at J; junction bases unmatched: 13. Seattle researchers signed up patients amid active infection and tracked them longitudinally.

Sequences were obtained from peripheral blood. The rearrangement joins TRBV10-1 to TRBJ2-3; 9 nucleotides match TRBD1. The clonotype was recovered from a human donor with COVID-19, enrolled during active disease. The donor label of this sample is uncertain. The CDR3 bases are TGCGCCAGCAGCCAGAGCATGGGGGACAGGGCTCAGTATTTT. Translating it yields CASSQSMGDRAQYF.